This T cell receptor beta chain was recovered during a study of cytomegalovirus exposure and HLA in healthy donors. Findings of the study overall: For most TCR beta V segments, an earlier analysis put the productive rate at about 87% or about 30% of the time.

Trimming cost V 1 base and J 3 bases; bases outside gene matches: 7. Germline V lookup: CDR1 MNHEY, CDR2 SMNVEV (reference sequence). CDR3 length equals 18 residues. This clone was seen a few times. Its matching antigen is unknown. The PCR used 60 Vbeta and 13 Jbeta primers. Method: immunoSEQ multiplex PCR; TCRdb's copy keeps in-frame clones and lacks some. The sample records fewer than 250,000 clones, around four fifths being singletons. The chain links TRBV27 to TRBJ2-2; TRBD2 matches at 11 bases. The receptor was derived from a woman in her thirties or forties in good health and CMV-seronegative. The sequencing input was PBMCs. Here the CDR3 reads CASSLFSGRAGDTGELFF. The CDR3 coding sequence is TGTGCCAGCAGTTTATTTAGCGGGAGGGCCGGGGACACCGGGGAGCTGTTTTTT.